This T cell receptor beta chain was captured by sequencing in a study of T-cell reconstitution after alpha-beta-depleted transplantation in children. This clonotype was found a few times. Researchers prepared the TCRbeta library using unique molecular identifiers, the study reports. TCRdb re-analysed the PCR reads in MiXCR, keeping a single row per CDR3 protein. The sample shows 200,000 to 250,000 distinct CDR3 sequences, about 9.5% of them seen only once. The source material was PBMCs from the stem cell graft donor, sampled from the stem cell graft. The clonotype originates from a human donor who donated a stem cell graft to a child with acute lymphoblastic leukemia.

DNA of the CDR3: TGCACCAGCAGCCAGAGCTCCGGGACAGGGCGCTTCTATAGCAATCAGCCCCAGCATTTT. As protein: CTSSQSSGTGRFYSNQPQHF. The chain carries TRBV1 and TRBJ1-5; TRBD1 was called by the table and not checked on the DNA. TRBV1 is an annotated pseudogene. This CDR3 region has 20 residues.